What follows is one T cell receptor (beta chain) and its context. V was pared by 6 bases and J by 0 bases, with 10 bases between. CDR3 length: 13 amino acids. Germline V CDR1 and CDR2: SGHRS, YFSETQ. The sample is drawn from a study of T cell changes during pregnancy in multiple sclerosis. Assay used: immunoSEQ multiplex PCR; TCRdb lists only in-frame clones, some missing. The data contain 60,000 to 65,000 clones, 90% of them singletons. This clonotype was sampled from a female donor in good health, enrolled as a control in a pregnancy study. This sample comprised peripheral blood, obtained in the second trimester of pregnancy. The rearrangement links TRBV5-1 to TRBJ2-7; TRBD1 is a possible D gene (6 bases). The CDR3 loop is CASTGDNSYEQYF. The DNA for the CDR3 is TGCGCCAGCACCGGGGACAACTCCTACGAGCAGTACTTC.